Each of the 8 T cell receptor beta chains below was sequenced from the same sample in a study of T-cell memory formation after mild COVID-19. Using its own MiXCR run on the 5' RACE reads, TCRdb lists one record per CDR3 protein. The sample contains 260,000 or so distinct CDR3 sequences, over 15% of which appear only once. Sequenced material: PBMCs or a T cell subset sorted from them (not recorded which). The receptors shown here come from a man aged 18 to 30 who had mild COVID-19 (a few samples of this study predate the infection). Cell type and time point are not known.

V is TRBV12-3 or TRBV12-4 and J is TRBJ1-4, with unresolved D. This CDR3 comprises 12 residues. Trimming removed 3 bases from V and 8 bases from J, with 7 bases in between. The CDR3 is CASSLVTEKLFF. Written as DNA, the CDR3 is TGTGCCAGCAGTTTGGTTACGGAAAAACTGTTTTTT.

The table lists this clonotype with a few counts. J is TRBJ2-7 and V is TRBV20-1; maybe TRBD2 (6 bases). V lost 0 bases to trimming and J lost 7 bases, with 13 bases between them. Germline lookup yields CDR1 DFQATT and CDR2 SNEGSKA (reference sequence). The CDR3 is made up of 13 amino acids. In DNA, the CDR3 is TGCAGTGCTAGAGATGTGGAGGGAATGGAGCAGTACGTC. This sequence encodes CSARDVEGMEQYV.

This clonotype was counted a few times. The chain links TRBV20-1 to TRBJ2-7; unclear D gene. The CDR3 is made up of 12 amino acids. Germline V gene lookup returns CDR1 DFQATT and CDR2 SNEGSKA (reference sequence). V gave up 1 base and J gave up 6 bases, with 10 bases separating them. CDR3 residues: CSARGYPSEQYV. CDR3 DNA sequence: TGCAGTGCTAGAGGGTATCCGTCCGAGCAGTACGTC.

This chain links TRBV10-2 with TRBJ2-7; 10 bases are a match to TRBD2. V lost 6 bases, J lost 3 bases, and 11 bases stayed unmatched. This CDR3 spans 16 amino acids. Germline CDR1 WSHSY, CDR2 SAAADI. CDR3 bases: TGCGCCAGCAGCAATTTAGCGGGGGGAAGTATCTACGAGCAGTACTTC. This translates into CASSNLAGGSIYEQYF.

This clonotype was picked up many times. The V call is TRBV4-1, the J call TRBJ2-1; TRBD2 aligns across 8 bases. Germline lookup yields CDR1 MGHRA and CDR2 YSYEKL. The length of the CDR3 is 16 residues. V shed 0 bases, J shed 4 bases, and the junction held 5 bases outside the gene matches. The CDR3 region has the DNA TGCGCCAGCAGCCAAGATACCGGGGGGGAATACAATGAGCAGTTCTTC. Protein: CASSQDTGGEYNEQFF.

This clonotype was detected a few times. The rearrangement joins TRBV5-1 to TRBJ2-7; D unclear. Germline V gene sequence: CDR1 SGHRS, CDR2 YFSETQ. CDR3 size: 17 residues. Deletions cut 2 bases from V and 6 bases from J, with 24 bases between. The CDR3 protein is CASSFRPRGPSSGEQYF. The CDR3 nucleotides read TGCGCCAGCAGCTTCAGGCCTCGAGGTCCGAGCTCCGGCGAGCAGTACTTC. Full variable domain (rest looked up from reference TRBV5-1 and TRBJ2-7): KAGVTQTPRYLIKTRGQQVTLSCSPISGHRSVSWYQQTPGQGLQFLFEYFSETQRNKGNFPGRFSGRQFSNSRSEMNVSTLELGDSALYLCASSFRPRGPSSGEQYFGPGTRLTVT.

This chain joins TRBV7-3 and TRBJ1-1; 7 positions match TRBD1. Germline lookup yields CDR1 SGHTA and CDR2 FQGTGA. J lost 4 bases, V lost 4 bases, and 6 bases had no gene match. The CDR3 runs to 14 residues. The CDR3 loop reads CASSSRAGGTEAFF. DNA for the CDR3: TGTGCCAGCAGCTCCCGTGCAGGGGGCACTGAAGCTTTCTTT.

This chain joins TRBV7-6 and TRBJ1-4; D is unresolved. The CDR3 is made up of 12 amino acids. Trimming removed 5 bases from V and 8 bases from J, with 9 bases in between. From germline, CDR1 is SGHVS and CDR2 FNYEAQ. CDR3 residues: CASSDGGEKLFF. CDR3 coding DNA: TGTGCCAGCAGCGATGGAGGAGAAAAACTGTTTTTT.